The clone carrying this T cell receptor beta chain is a singleton in its sample. The data derive from a study of blood T cell repertoires in COVID-19. As for the study in general: Sites in the United States, Italy and Spain provided acute and convalescent COVID-19 samples. Nucleic acid was either cDNA or gDNA, and it came from T cells, B-cell-depleted T cells, or PBMCs.

In the original processing: Amplification from reference gene primers served as the basis for estimated nucleated cell counts. TCRdb keeps only in-frame clones here, not all; method: immunoSEQ multiplex PCR. V, J and clone size derive from that table, while D and trimming were established from the DNA sequence. Among hundreds of thousands of clones listed, about 87% were seen once. In germline, CDR1 is SNHLY, CDR2 FYNNEI. V lost 4 bases, J lost 5 bases, and 14 bases lay in between. This CDR3 is 14 amino acids long. The TCR sequence derives from a woman aged 18-35 years with acute or convalescent COVID-19. The chain couples TRBV2 to TRBJ1-1; D perhaps matches TRBD1 (5 bases). Sequenced: peripheral blood. CDR3 bases: TGTGCCAGCAGTGCGCAGGGAGGGACGACTGAAGCTTTCTTT. Its protein is CASSAQGGTTEAFF. The variable domain in full, with the rest retrieved from reference TRBV2 and TRBJ1-1, is EPEVTQTPSHQVTQMGQEVILRCVPISNHLYFYWYRQILGQKVEFLVSFYNNEISEKSEIFDDQFSVERPDGSNFTLKIRSTKLEDSAMYFCASSAQGGTTEAFFGQGTRLTVV.